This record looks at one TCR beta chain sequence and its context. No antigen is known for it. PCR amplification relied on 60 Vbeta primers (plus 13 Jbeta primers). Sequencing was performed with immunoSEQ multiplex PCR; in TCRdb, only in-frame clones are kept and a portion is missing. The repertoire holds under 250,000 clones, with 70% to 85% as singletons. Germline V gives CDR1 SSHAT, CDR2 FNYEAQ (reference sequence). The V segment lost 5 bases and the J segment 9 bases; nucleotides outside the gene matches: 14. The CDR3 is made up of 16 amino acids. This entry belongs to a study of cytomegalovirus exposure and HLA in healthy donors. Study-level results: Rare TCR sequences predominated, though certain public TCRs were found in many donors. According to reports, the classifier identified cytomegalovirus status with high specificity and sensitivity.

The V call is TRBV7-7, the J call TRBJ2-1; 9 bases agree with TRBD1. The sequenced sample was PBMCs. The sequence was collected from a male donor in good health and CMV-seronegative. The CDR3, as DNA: TGTGCCAGCAGCACACTGAAGGGACAGGGTAGCGGTGAGCAGTTCTTC. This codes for CASSTLKGQGSGEQFF.